This T cell receptor (beta chain) comes out of a study of T cells in localized non-small cell lung cancer. The study's findings and limits: A median of approximately 57 clones ranked among the top 100 in tumor appeared in adjacent lung. Highest T cell clonality was seen in uninvolved adjacent lung, surpassing that measured in tumor.

Produced via immunoSEQ multiplex PCR; TCRdb's table is partial and in-frame only. The sample yields over 45,000 clones, 70% to 80% seen once. A remark on this clone: No antigen is known for it.

Germline V CDR1 and CDR2: SGHNT, YYREEE (reference sequence). Trimming at V came to 2 bases and at J to 5 bases, leaving 5 bases not matched to a gene. The CDR3 contains 14 residues. The sample in question was peripheral blood, obtained before any cancer treatment. The chain is built from TRBV5-4 and TRBJ1-1; 8 nucleotides align to TRBD1. The TCR was taken from a man aged 35 to 69 with stage I squamous cell lung carcinoma. The CDR3 region has the DNA TGTGCCAGCAGCTTACAGGGGGTACGGACTGAAGCTTTCTTT. Its protein is CASSLQGVRTEAFF.